The 26 T cell receptor beta chains listed next were all sequenced from one sample in a study of Ad26.COV2.S vaccination and SARS-CoV-2 variants. Treatment meaning: 15 to 20 received Ad26.COV2.S at low or high dose, single or two shots; roughly five received placebo; per-sample allocation not given. Following the first vaccine or placebo injection, samples were taken on day 63. The repertoire was sequenced with immunoSEQ multiplex PCR; TCRdb's copy has only in-frame clones and lacks some. The data show around 250,000 clones, around 90% seen once. The sequences come from peripheral blood, collected in a trial of Ad26.COV2.S vaccine versus placebo. The receptors come from a person between 18 and 60 years old who received the Ad26.COV2.S COVID-19 vaccine or a placebo.

This rearrangement joins TRBV7-3 to TRBJ2-3, with 7 positions matching TRBD1. This CDR3 contains 16 residues. Germline V lookup: CDR1 SGHTA, CDR2 FQGTGA. The V and J ends lost 1 base and 4 bases, in that order; junction bases with no gene match: 8. The CDR3 nucleotides are TGTGCCAGCAGCTTAATTGGGGCAGGGGGATCAGATACGCAGTATTTT. Residues: CASSLIGAGGSDTQYF.

The rearrangement uses TRBV5-5 and TRBJ1-4; maybe TRBD1 (5 bases). Germline CDR1 is SGHKS and CDR2 is YYEKEE (reference sequence). There are 18 residues in the CDR3. Trimming left V 4 bases short and J 7 bases short, with 26 bases between. CDR3 in amino acids: CASSPRLALRGWAEKLFF. The CDR3, as DNA: TGTGCCAGCAGCCCCAGGCTGGCGTTGCGGGGGTGGGCTGAAAAACTGTTTTTT.

The V call is TRBV30, the J call TRBJ2-7; 10 nucleotides agree with TRBD1. With V trimmed by 5 bases and J by 0 bases, 10 bases remained unmatched. The CDR3 extends over 16 amino acids. Germline loops: CDR1 GTSNPN, CDR2 SVGIG (reference sequence). Here the CDR3 DNA reads TGTGCCTGGTCGAAGACAGGGGGCGGTAGCTCCTACGAGCAGTACTTC. Encoded protein: CAWSKTGGGSSYEQYF.

The rearrangement links TRBV11-3 to TRBJ2-3, with TRBD2 identical over 7 bases. V was pared by 1 base and J by 0 bases, with 10 bases of the junction left unmatched. The CDR3 has 18 amino acids. The V gene's germline CDR1 is SGHNT and CDR2 YENEEA. The CDR3 DNA reads TGTGCCAGCAGCTTAGGTGGCGGGAGCGCGACTAGCACAGATACGCAGTATTTT. It translates to CASSLGGGSATSTDTQYF.

J is TRBJ2-1 and V is TRBV12-3 or TRBV12-4, with a possible D match to TRBD1 (5 bases). The CDR3 runs 11 residues. Trimming stripped 3 bases from V and 15 bases from J, with 12 bases between. The CDR3 DNA sequence: TGTGCCAGCAGTTTGCGTGGGGCCCGGTTCTTC. As protein: CASSLRGARFF.

The chain couples TRBV9 to TRBJ2-2; perhaps TRBD2 as D (5 bases). V lost 4 bases to trimming and J lost 6 bases, with 10 bases between them. The germline gives CDR1 SGDLS, CDR2 YYNGEE. The CDR3 is 13 residues long. Here the CDR3 reads CASSLPGAGELFF. The CDR3 DNA follows: TGTGCCAGCAGCCTCCCCGGGGCCGGGGAGCTGTTTTTT.

V and J are TRBV30 and TRBJ1-5; D ambiguous. Germline V gene data show CDR1 as GTSNPN and CDR2 as SVGIG (reference sequence). The CDR3 runs to 14 residues. Trimming removed 3 bases from V and 2 bases from J, with 11 bases in between. In nucleotides, the CDR3 is TGTGCCTGGAGACTAGGGAATGGCAATCAGCCCCAGCATTTT. It is translated as CAWRLGNGNQPQHF. Combining the CDR3 with reference TRBV30 and TRBJ1-5 gives the whole variable domain SQTIHQWPATLVQPVGSPLSLECTVEGTSNPNLYWYRQAAGRGLQLLFYSVGIGQISSEVPQNLSASRPQDRQFILSSKKLLLSDSGFYLCAWRLGNGNQPQHFGDGTRLSIL.

The chain has TRBV7-2 and TRBJ1-3; D is possibly TRBD1 (6 bases). Trimming pared 1 base from V and 0 bases from J, leaving 10 bases between. The CDR3 is 16 amino acids. Per germline, CDR1 SGHTA and CDR2 FQGNSA. CDR3: CASSLGPGASGNTIYF. The CDR3 DNA reads TGTGCCAGCAGCTTAGGTCCGGGGGCCTCTGGAAACACCATATATTTT.

The chain is built from TRBV20-1 and TRBJ2-7; the D gene is possibly TRBD2 (6 bases). The germline gives CDR1 DFQATT, CDR2 SNEGSKA (reference sequence). Trimming stripped 3 bases from V and 6 bases from J, with 12 bases between. The CDR3 has 12 residues. CDR3 sequence: CSASPGVGEQYV. In nucleotides, the CDR3 is TGCAGTGCTAGTCCGGGGGTCGGCGAGCAGTACGTC.

In its sample, this clone was seen once. This chain joins TRBV27 and TRBJ2-1, with TRBD2 identical over 7 bases. After removal of 11 bases from V and 7 bases from J, the junction contained 14 bases not matched to a gene. Germline CDR1 MNHEY, CDR2 SMNVEV (reference sequence). This CDR3 has 14 amino acids. Here the CDR3 DNA reads TGTGCCGTTAAACGGGGAAGCGGGGATAATGAGCAGTTCTTC. This translates into CAVKRGSGDNEQFF.

CDR3 coding DNA: TGTGCCAGCAGCTCACAGGTCTTGAATGAAAAACTGTTTTTT. It encodes CASSSQVLNEKLFF. The genes are TRBV7-9 and TRBJ1-4; TRBD1 might be the D (5 bases). In germline, CDR1 is SEHNR, CDR2 FQNEAQ (reference sequence). The V and J ends lost 4 bases and 5 bases respectively, with 11 bases between them. This CDR3 has 14 residues.

This clone was detected only once. CDR3 nucleotide sequence: TGCGCCAGCAGCCAAGAGGAGGGACTGGGTGGCTACACCTTC. The encoded protein is CASSQEEGLGGYTF. This sequence joins TRBV4-1 and TRBJ1-2; maybe TRBD1 (5 bases). CDR3 length: 14 amino acids. The V and J ends lost 0 bases and 7 bases respectively, with 12 bases between them. The germline gives CDR1 MGHRA, CDR2 YSYEKL.

V usage is TRBV2 and J usage is TRBJ2-3; D gene ambiguous. The CDR3 contains 13 residues. V shed 8 bases and J shed 6 bases, with 15 bases lying between them. Germline values: CDR1 SNHLY, CDR2 FYNNEI. The CDR3 DNA is TGTGCCAGCTCTGTGAGGCAGACCGATACGCAGTATTTT. The encoded protein is CASSVRQTDTQYF.

CDR3 nucleotides: TGTGCCACCAGTGATTTATCCCGGGGGCCTGACAATGAGCAGTTCTTC. It encodes CATSDLSRGPDNEQFF. This chain uses TRBV24-1 with TRBJ2-1; D tentatively reads TRBD1 or TRBD2 (6 bases each). The CDR3 has 16 amino acids. The germline V and J ends were trimmed by 1 base and 5 bases, with 14 bases remaining between them. Germline assignment: CDR1 KGHDR and CDR2 SFDVKD.

About this clone: The sample contains more than one DNA sequence encoding this CDR3. The J gene is TRBJ1-1, the V gene TRBV5-4; no clear D. Trimming pared 0 bases from V and 7 bases from J, leaving 4 bases between. This CDR3 has 11 amino acids. Germline CDR1 and CDR2: SGHNT and YYREEE (reference sequence). CDR3 in amino acids: CASSLGVEAFF. CDR3 sequence (DNA): TGTGCCAGCAGCTTGGGGGTTGAAGCTTTCTTT.

In this sample, this clone turned up a few times. The rearrangement joins TRBV7-8 to TRBJ1-1; D may be TRBD1 (6 bases). CDR3 length equals 13 residues. Between the trimmed V and J ends, which lost 5 bases and 7 bases, there was a span of 14 bases. The germline gives CDR1 SGHVS, CDR2 FQNEAQ. CDR3 protein: CASSRRTDGEAFF. The CDR3 DNA is TGTGCCAGCAGCCGTAGGACAGATGGTGAAGCTTTCTTT.

The chain combines TRBV19 with TRBJ2-7; D is uncertain. The CDR3 contains 15 residues. Germline CDR1 LNHDA, CDR2 SQIVND (reference sequence). The V gene lost 3 bases and the J gene lost 3 bases, with 15 bases spanning the gap. The CDR3 sequence: CASSMTPGRNYEQYF. In DNA, the CDR3 is TGTGCCAGTAGTATGACTCCAGGCAGGAACTACGAGCAGTACTTC.

The rearrangement links TRBV5-1 to TRBJ2-3; D call uncertain. The CDR3 has 13 amino acids. Trimming took off 2 bases at V and 5 bases at J, with 9 bases between the two ends. Germline values: CDR1 SGHRS, CDR2 YFSETQ. CDR3 residues: CASSFPAQDTQYF. DNA of the CDR3: TGCGCCAGCAGCTTCCCCGCCCAAGATACGCAGTATTTT.

The chain links TRBV9 to TRBJ1-4; possibly TRBD1 for D (5 bases). Germline V CDR1 and CDR2: SGDLS, YYNGEE. V was trimmed by 1 base and J by 5 bases, leaving 9 bases between them. The CDR3 is 14 amino acids. The CDR3 DNA follows: TGTGCCAGCAGCGTAACAGGAAGAAATGAAAAACTGTTTTTT. Protein sequence: CASSVTGRNEKLFF.

This sequence joins TRBV24-1 and TRBJ2-2; the D gene is possibly TRBD2 (6 bases). Germline-derived CDR1 and CDR2 are KGHDR and SFDVKD. There are 12 residues in the CDR3. V was cut by 3 bases and J by 8 bases, with 6 bases left in between. CDR3 sequence (DNA): TGTGCCACCAGTGATGCGGGAGGGGAGCTGTTTTTT. This gives the protein CATSDAGGELFF.

The J gene is TRBJ2-2, the V gene TRBV4-1; tentative D call: TRBD1 (5 bases). Trimming stripped 5 bases from V and 2 bases from J, with 9 bases between. From germline, CDR1 is MGHRA and CDR2 YSYEKL. This CDR3 has 14 amino acids. The CDR3 DNA follows: TGCGCCAGCAGCTTAGGACACAACACCGGGGAGCTGTTTTTT. Translation: CASSLGHNTGELFF.

Here the CDR3 reads CASSILTATSTDTQYF. DNA of the CDR3: TGTGCCAGTAGTATCTTGACAGCTACTAGCACAGATACGCAGTATTTT. The chain has TRBV19 and TRBJ2-3; the D gene is possibly TRBD1 (5 bases). CDR1 LNHDA and CDR2 SQIVND come from the germline V gene (reference sequence). V shed 3 bases and J shed 0 bases, with 13 bases lying between them. The CDR3 runs to 16 residues.

The V call is TRBV11-3, the J call TRBJ2-2, with TRBD2 identical over 8 bases. Germline V lookup: CDR1 SGHNT, CDR2 YENEEA. V was clipped by 6 bases and J by 6 bases; unmatched bases: 9. This CDR3 spans 15 amino acids. CDR3 bases: TGTGCCAGCAGTCGAGCGGGAGTAAGGTCCGGGGAGCTGTTTTTT. As protein: CASSRAGVRSGELFF. Based on the CDR3 plus reference TRBV11-3 and TRBJ2-2, the full variable domain is EAGVVQSPRYKIIEKKQPVAFWCNPISGHNTLYWYLQNLGQGPELLIRYENEEAVDDSQLPKDRFSAERLKGVDSTLKIQPAELGDSAVYLCASSRAGVRSGELFFGEGSRLTVL.

The J gene is TRBJ2-7, the V gene TRBV10-3; 7 nucleotides match TRBD2. Germline CDR1 and CDR2: ENHRY and SYGVKD. With 4 bases clipped from V and 2 bases from J, the junction kept 5 bases outside the gene matches. The CDR3 has 14 amino acids. The CDR3 sequence: CAISGVGGAYEQYF. As DNA, the CDR3 is TGTGCCATCAGTGGGGTTGGGGGGGCCTACGAGCAGTACTTC.

The CDR3 region is CASRDGNIVDEQFF. The CDR3, as DNA: TGTGCCAGCAGAGACGGGAATATTGTAGATGAGCAGTTCTTC. This rearrangement joins TRBV27 to TRBJ2-1; a weak D match, TRBD2 (5 bases). Trimming shortened V by 6 bases and J by 8 bases, and 17 bases separated the two germline ends. The CDR3 has 14 residues. CDR1 is MNHEY, CDR2 SMNVEV, per germline (reference sequence).

This chain joins TRBV5-4 and TRBJ1-2; TRBD1 aligns across 7 bases. V was pared by 4 bases and J by 3 bases, with 6 bases of the junction left unmatched. Germline CDR1 and CDR2: SGHNT and YYREEE (reference sequence). The CDR3 covers 14 residues. CDR3 bases: TGTGCCAGCAGCCAGACAGGGATTCACTATGGCTACACCTTC. As protein: CASSQTGIHYGYTF.